These 6 T cell receptor beta chains came from one sample sequenced in a study of cytomegalovirus exposure and HLA in healthy donors. PCR employed 60 Vbeta and 13 Jbeta primers. Data came from immunoSEQ multiplex PCR; TCRdb stores just in-frame clones and leaves some out. The sample lists roughly 120,000 clones, roughly 70% seen once, with about 5.7% in the top ten. Sequenced: PBMCs. These receptors came from an older woman in good health and CMV-seropositive.

For this clone: At one of its ends the junction is not consistent with the germline gene, which may arise from a read error. The J gene is TRBJ2-2, the V gene TRBV2; 7 nucleotides align to TRBD1. Germline CDR1 reads SNHLY; CDR2 reads FYNNEI. The CDR3 spans 15 residues. The CDR3 protein is CANSEDRLNTGELFF. In DNA, the CDR3 is TGTGCCAACAGTGAGGACAGGCTGAACACCGGGGAGCTGTTTTTT. Based on the CDR3 plus reference TRBV2 and TRBJ2-2, the full variable domain is EPEVTQTPSHQVTQMGQEVILRCVPISNHLYFYWYRQILGQKVEFLVSFYNNEISEKSEIFDDQFSVERPDGSNFTLKIRSTKLEDSAMYFCANSEDRLNTGELFFGEGSRLTVL.

The chain combines TRBV4-1 with TRBJ2-7; the match to TRBD2 covers 10 bases. V shed 7 bases, J shed 6 bases, and the junction held 12 bases outside the gene matches. The germline V gene encodes CDR1 MGHRA and CDR2 YSYEKL. This CDR3 has 15 residues. The CDR3, as DNA: TGCGCCAGCAACCTCAGAGCGGGGGGGCCGGGCGAGCAGTACTTC. Protein sequence: CASNLRAGGPGEQYF.

The CDR3 sequence: CASSPPAGRYNQPQHF. CDR3 sequence (DNA): TGTGCCAGCAGCCCGCCCGCAGGGAGGTACAATCAGCCCCAGCATTTT. V usage is TRBV16 and J usage is TRBJ1-5; a weak D match, TRBD1 (5 bases). Germline loops: CDR1 KGHSY, CDR2 FQNENV. The CDR3 consists of 16 residues. Between the trimmed V and J ends, which lost 4 bases and 3 bases, there was a span of 16 bases.

V is TRBV6-1 and J is TRBJ1-5, with D maybe TRBD1 (6 bases). V shed 4 bases and J shed 1 base, with 14 bases lying between them. This CDR3 is built from 16 residues. Germline V gives CDR1 MNHNS, CDR2 SASEGT. CDR3 loop: CASSVLGGVSNQPQHF. In DNA form, the CDR3 reads TGTGCCAGCAGTGTACTAGGGGGTGTGAGCAATCAGCCCCAGCATTTT.

V gene TRBV5-4 combines with J gene TRBJ2-7, with 8 bases lining up with TRBD2. The CDR3 consists of 14 residues. The V segment lost 2 bases and the J segment 4 bases; nucleotides outside the gene matches: 5. Germline CDR1 SGHNT, CDR2 YYREEE (reference sequence). The CDR3 sequence is CASSLTGGRYEQYF. CDR3 DNA sequence: TGTGCCAGCAGCTTAACGGGGGGGCGTTACGAGCAGTACTTC.

This clone was observed a single time. The chain employs TRBV5-6 and TRBJ1-5; no clear D. V dropped 1 base and J dropped 8 bases, with 19 bases sitting between them. The CDR3 is made up of 16 amino acids. Per the germline V gene, CDR1 is SGHDT and CDR2 is YYEEEE. The CDR3 region has the DNA TGTGCCAGCAGCTTGTGGCACAAGGAGCCTCTTAAGCCCCAGCATTTT. Its protein product is CASSLWHKEPLKPQHF. Combining the CDR3 with reference TRBV5-6 and TRBJ1-5 gives the whole variable domain DAGVTQSPTHLIKTRGQQVTLRCSPKSGHDTVSWYQQALGQGPQFIFQYYEEEERQRGNFPDRFSGHQFPNYSSELNVNALLLGDSALYLCASSLWHKEPLKPQHFGDGTRLSIL.